Following are 17 T cell receptor beta chains from one sample sequenced in a study of blood T cell repertoires in COVID-19. This table comes from immunoSEQ multiplex PCR, and its TCRdb copy is limited to in-frame clones, with some not included. The sample has under 250,000 clones, about 83% seen once. Specimen: peripheral blood. The receptors originated from a woman aged 45-65 years with acute or convalescent COVID-19.

The chain uses TRBV7-9 and TRBJ2-2; a possible D gene is TRBD2 (6 bases). The V end lost 6 bases, the J end lost 1 base, and 15 bases lay between the germline ends. Germline V CDR1 and CDR2: SEHNR, FQNEAQ (reference sequence). CDR3 length: 16 amino acids. The CDR3 reads CASSFKRAMNTGELFF. CDR3 nucleotides: TGTGCCAGCAGTTTTAAGCGGGCTATGAACACCGGGGAGCTGTTTTTT. The whole variable domain, remainder taken from reference TRBV7-9 and TRBJ2-2, is DTGVSQNPRHKITKRGQNVTFRCDPISEHNRLYWYRQTLGQGPEFLTYFQNEAQLEKSRLLSDRFSAERPKGSFSTLEIQRTEQGDSAMYLCASSFKRAMNTGELFFGEGSRLTVL.

This sequence joins TRBV29-1 and TRBJ1-1; 8 bases fit TRBD1. With V trimmed by 5 bases and J by 5 bases, 4 bases remained unmatched. The germline CDR1 and CDR2 sequences are SQVTM and ANQGSEA. This CDR3 is 12 amino acids long. The CDR3 region has the DNA TGCAGCGTTCTGGACAGGGCTACTGAAGCTTTCTTT. It encodes CSVLDRATEAFF.

This rearrangement joins TRBV6-4 to TRBJ1-6; 9 bases map to TRBD1. This CDR3 comprises 16 residues. With V trimmed by 0 bases and J by 8 bases, 5 bases remained unmatched. The germline V gene has CDR1 MRHNA and CDR2 SNTAGT. CDR3 in DNA: TGTGCCAGCAGTGACTCGGGGACAGGGACCCATTCACCCCTCCACTTT. Amino acids: CASSDSGTGTHSPLHF.

This clone was detected only a few times. The chain combines TRBV12-5 with TRBJ1-2; the match to TRBD1 covers 7 bases. The CDR3 covers 15 residues. V shed 6 bases and J 6 bases; nucleotides not matched to a gene: 13. CDR1 is LGHNT and CDR2 is FRNRAP in the germline V gene. CDR3: CASGLGTAILDGYTF. The CDR3 nucleotides read TGTGCTAGTGGGCTCGGGACAGCTATACTAGATGGCTACACCTTC. The complete variable domain, with remaining parts taken from reference TRBV12-5 and TRBJ1-2, reads DARVTQTPRHKVTEMGQEVTMRCQPILGHNTVFWYRQTMMQGLELLAYFRNRAPLDDSGMPKDRFSAEMPDATLATLKIQPSEPRDSAVYFCASGLGTAILDGYTFGSGTRLTVV.

V is TRBV5-1 and J is TRBJ2-3; TRBD2 might be the D (6 bases). Germline CDR1 SGHRS, CDR2 YFSETQ. V was cut by 0 bases and J by 4 bases, with 15 bases left in between. This CDR3 is built from 16 residues. CDR3 region: CASSLAGRRFADTQYF. The CDR3 DNA reads as TGCGCCAGCAGCTTGGCTGGGAGGCGCTTCGCAGATACGCAGTATTTT.

The chain's CDR3 is CASIAAADRWETQYF. The CDR3 nucleotides read TGTGCCAGCATTGCTGCGGCTGACCGGTGGGAGACCCAGTACTTC. The chain has TRBV6-5 and TRBJ2-5, with D unresolved. This CDR3 has 15 amino acids. The V end lost 7 bases, the J end lost 5 bases, and 20 bases lay between the germline ends. Germline CDR1 MNHEY, CDR2 SVGAGI.

The gene calls are TRBV29-1 and TRBJ1-2; TRBD1 matches 9 bases. The CDR3 runs 13 residues. Trimming removed 5 bases from V and 2 bases from J; junction bases left unmatched: 3. Per germline, CDR1 SQVTM and CDR2 ANQGSEA. CDR3 in amino acids: CSVQGTGNYGYTF. Written as DNA, the CDR3 is TGCAGCGTTCAGGGGACAGGGAACTATGGCTACACCTTC.

In its sample, this clone was seen a few times. The chain couples TRBV5-4 to TRBJ2-5, with D unresolved. Looked up from germline, CDR1 is SGHNT and CDR2 is YYREEE (reference sequence). CDR3 length equals 17 residues. Trimming pared 0 bases from V and 2 bases from J, leaving 17 bases between. CDR3 sequence reads: CASSLDLSTDGQETQYF. CDR3 DNA: TGTGCCAGCAGCTTGGATTTGAGCACAGATGGTCAAGAGACCCAGTACTTC.

The J gene is TRBJ2-3, the V gene TRBV7-9; a possible D gene is TRBD2 (6 bases). Per the germline V gene, CDR1 is SEHNR and CDR2 is FQNEAQ (reference sequence). The CDR3 covers 15 residues. The V gene lost 5 bases and the J gene lost 0 bases, with 12 bases spanning the gap. Written as DNA, the CDR3 is TGTGCCAGCAGCGTCGGGACTGGTAGCACAGATACGCAGTATTTT. This sequence encodes CASSVGTGSTDTQYF.

The chain carries TRBV29-1 and TRBJ2-5, with TRBD2 as a possible D gene (5 bases). V lost 7 bases to trimming and J lost 0 bases, with 9 bases between them. Germline lookup yields CDR1 SQVTM and CDR2 ANQGSEA. The CDR3 consists of 12 residues. CDR3 sequence (DNA): TGCAGCGGTGACGGGGACCAAGAGACCCAGTACTTC. Protein product: CSGDGDQETQYF.

This clone has only a few counts. The chain carries TRBV27 and TRBJ1-5; TRBD1 is a possible D gene (5 bases). V lost 4 bases, J lost 2 bases, and 6 bases lay in between. The germline CDR1 and CDR2 sequences are MNHEY and SMNVEV (reference sequence). The CDR3 totals 13 residues. CDR3 region: CASSWGGNQPQHF. The CDR3 DNA reads TGTGCCAGCAGTTGGGGGGGCAATCAGCCCCAGCATTTT.

The chain joins TRBV7-6 to TRBJ2-3, with TRBD2 matching 7 bases. The CDR3 has 15 residues. V lost 5 bases, J lost 2 bases, and 7 bases stayed unmatched. Germline CDR1 is SGHVS and CDR2 is FNYEAQ. For the CDR3, the DNA is TGTGCCAGCAGCGCCCGGACTAGTGCCACAGATACGCAGTATTTT. This translates into CASSARTSATDTQYF.

The V and J genes are TRBV28 and TRBJ2-1; TRBD2 aligns across 7 bases. The CDR3 extends over 14 amino acids. J lost 6 bases, V lost 6 bases, and 8 bases had no gene match. CDR1 is MDHEN, CDR2 SYDVKM, per germline. The CDR3 loop is CASSTSREVNEQFF. DNA for the CDR3: TGTGCCAGCAGCACTTCCCGGGAGGTCAATGAGCAGTTCTTC.

V and J are TRBV27 and TRBJ1-4; D uncertain. The CDR3 totals 14 residues. From germline, CDR1 is MNHEY and CDR2 SMNVEV (reference sequence). V lost 5 bases and J lost 7, with 14 bases in between. The DNA of the CDR3 is TGTGCCAGCAGTCGAGATCGTAATGGTGAAAAACTGTTTTTT. It yields the protein CASSRDRNGEKLFF.

The rearrangement links TRBV2 to TRBJ2-5, with TRBD1 matching 8 bases. The CDR3 sequence is 14 residues long. The V gene's germline CDR1 is SNHLY and CDR2 FYNNEI. V shed 6 bases, J shed 5 bases, and the junction held 8 bases outside the gene matches. CDR3 in DNA: TGTGCCAGCAGGGAGACAGGGGCGCCTGAGACCCAGTACTTC. It is translated as CASRETGAPETQYF.

The rearrangement joins TRBV10-1 to TRBJ2-1; D perhaps matches TRBD2 (6 bases). CDR1 is WNHNN and CDR2 is SYGVQD in the germline V gene (reference sequence). Between the trimmed V and J ends, which lost 5 bases and 3 bases, there was a span of 11 bases. This CDR3 is 14 amino acids long. CDR3: CASSTGTGYNEQFF. In DNA, the CDR3 is TGCGCCAGCAGTACCGGGACTGGCTACAATGAGCAGTTCTTC.

The chain uses TRBV6-1 and TRBJ1-3; TRBD1 matches 8 bases. CDR1 is MNHNS, CDR2 SASEGT, per germline. The CDR3 is 18 amino acids. With V trimmed by 4 bases and J by 3 bases, 14 bases remained unmatched. The CDR3 DNA reads TGTGCCAGCAGTGCGACTATAGGGCAGGGGGCGCGTGGAAACACCATATATTTT. It is translated as CASSATIGQGARGNTIYF.